These 14 T cell receptor beta chains were sequenced from one sample in a study of T cell responses to AZD1222 COVID-19 vaccine. Assay used: immunoSEQ multiplex PCR; TCRdb lists only in-frame clones, some missing. Of about 130,000 clones listed, about 91% are singletons. Sample: peripheral blood, taken on day 0 of AZD1222 vaccination. Source of these receptors: an adult in good health.

The V call is TRBV4-3, the J call TRBJ1-5; D gene uncertain. CDR3 length: 13 amino acids. Germline V gene data show CDR1 as LGHNA and CDR2 as YSLEER. Trimming took 4 bases from V and 5 from J, leaving 9 bases between them. The CDR3: CASSRALDQPQHF. The CDR3 nucleotides are TGCGCCAGCAGCCGAGCACTAGATCAGCCCCAGCATTTT.

The J gene is TRBJ1-5, the V gene TRBV30, with TRBD1 matching over 9 bases. The CDR3 sequence is 18 residues long. Trimming removed 4 bases from V and 0 bases from J; junction bases left unmatched: 13. Germline CDR1 GTSNPN, CDR2 SVGIG (reference sequence). CDR3 region: CAWKRMDRGPDSNQPQHF. CDR3 bases: TGTGCCTGGAAGCGGATGGACAGGGGACCCGATAGCAATCAGCCCCAGCATTTT.

This clone turned up a few times. This chain joins TRBV7-2 and TRBJ2-7, with 7 bases identical to TRBD1. J was trimmed by 2 bases and V by 6 bases; bases with no gene match: 10. CDR3 length: 15 amino acids. Germline CDR1 SGHTA, CDR2 FQGNSA. The CDR3 coding sequence is TGTGCCAGCAGTTTAACAGGGGATATCGCCTACGAGCAGTACTTC. It is translated as CASSLTGDIAYEQYF.

CDR3 sequence (DNA): TGTGCCAGCAGTCGACAGGGGGCTCAAGCCCTCCACTTT. Protein: CASSRQGAQALHF. This chain joins TRBV6-5 and TRBJ1-6, with 10 bases matching TRBD1. V gave up 5 bases and J gave up 14 bases; unmatched junction bases: 6. Germline V lookup: CDR1 MNHEY, CDR2 SVGAGI. This CDR3 spans 13 amino acids.

The chain is built from TRBV6-5 and TRBJ1-5; D call uncertain. Per germline, CDR1 MNHEY and CDR2 SVGAGI. V was shortened by 5 bases and J by 7 bases, with 18 bases between the two germline ends. The CDR3 spans 15 residues. The DNA of the CDR3 is TGTGCCAGCAGTCGACTAGGAGGATCCAGCCAGCCCCAGCATTTT. Translated: CASSRLGGSSQPQHF.

This rearrangement joins TRBV27 to TRBJ1-1; possibly TRBD1 for D (5 bases). Per the germline V gene, CDR1 is MNHEY and CDR2 is SMNVEV (reference sequence). Trimming cost V 5 bases and J 1 base, with 11 bases left between them. This CDR3 is 14 amino acids long. The CDR3 here is CASSSGGTNTEAFF. In DNA form, the CDR3 reads TGTGCCAGCAGTAGCGGGGGGACGAACACTGAAGCTTTCTTT.

CDR3 sequence (DNA): TGTGCCAGCTCACCCGAAAACAGGCTCAAACCCGGCCCCAACTATGGCTACACCTTC. As protein: CASSPENRLKPGPNYGYTF. J is TRBJ1-2 and V is TRBV18, with a weak D call TRBD1 (5 bases). V lost 3 bases and J lost 2, with 25 bases in between. The germline CDR1 and CDR2 sequences are KGHSH and LQKENI. CDR3 length: 19 amino acids.

V gene TRBV5-5 combines with J gene TRBJ1-1; D gene uncertain. This CDR3 contains 14 residues. CDR1 and CDR2 from the germline V gene are SGHKS and YYEKEE (reference sequence). V was trimmed by 0 bases and J by 1 base, leaving 7 bases between them. The CDR3 here is CASSLDTWNTEAFF. In DNA, the CDR3 is TGTGCCAGCAGCTTGGACACCTGGAACACTGAAGCTTTCTTT.

V and J are TRBV10-3 and TRBJ1-4; D ambiguous. CDR3 length: 18 amino acids. V was cut by 0 bases and J by 6 bases, with 20 bases left in between. Per the germline V gene, CDR1 is ENHRY and CDR2 is SYGVKD. The CDR3 DNA reads as TGTGCCATCAGTGAGTCTGTCACGGCGCGAGAGAACCATGAAAAACTGTTTTTT. It translates to CAISESVTARENHEKLFF.

This clone has just one count. This chain joins TRBV4-1 and TRBJ1-1; no clear D. V was cut by 1 base and J by 5 bases, with 17 bases left in between. The CDR3 length is 16 residues. Germline V gene lookup returns CDR1 MGHRA and CDR2 YSYEKL. This CDR3 reads CASSQAPPGSRTEAFF. For the CDR3, the DNA is TGCGCCAGCAGCCAAGCCCCCCCCGGGTCGAGAACTGAAGCTTTCTTT.

The chain combines TRBV7-9 with TRBJ2-1; no definite D call. Trimming took off 2 bases at V and 9 bases at J, with 5 bases between the two ends. CDR3 length: 11 amino acids. Germline V gene lookup returns CDR1 SEHNR and CDR2 FQNEAQ (reference sequence). This chain's CDR3 is CASSLSAEQFF. CDR3 coding DNA: TGTGCCAGCAGCTTAAGTGCTGAGCAGTTCTTC.

The rearrangement uses TRBV12-3 or TRBV12-4 and TRBJ1-5; tentatively, D is TRBD1 (5 bases). The V end was cut by 2 bases, the J end by 15 bases, with 14 bases between. CDR3 size: 12 residues. In DNA, the CDR3 is TGTGCCAGCAGTTTAAGGGGCGGGCGGAGGCATTTT. It yields the protein CASSLRGGRRHF.

The chain links TRBV5-4 to TRBJ2-5; TRBD2 matches 8 bases. CDR3 length: 16 residues. V lost 1 base and J lost 5; bases outside the gene matches: 10. CDR1 and CDR2 from the germline V gene are SGHNT and YYREEE (reference sequence). CDR3 bases: TGTGCCAGCAGCTTGCCGTCTAGCGGGCCCGGGGAGACCCAGTACTTC. Protein sequence: CASSLPSSGPGETQYF. Together with reference TRBV5-4 and TRBJ2-5, the CDR3 gives the full variable domain: ETGVTQSPTHLIKTRGQQVTLRCSSQSGHNTVSWYQQALGQGPQFIFQYYREEENGRGNFPPRFSGLQFPNYSSELNVNALELDDSALYLCASSLPSSGPGETQYFGPGTRLLVL.

This chain uses TRBV25-1 with TRBJ1-2; D perhaps matches TRBD1 (5 bases). CDR1 and CDR2 from the germline V gene are MGHDK and SYGVNS. V was clipped by 1 base and J by 10 bases, with 19 bases between them. The length of the CDR3 is 15 residues. This CDR3 reads CASSESGPGTAIYTF. As DNA, the CDR3 is TGTGCCAGCAGTGAATCCGGGCCCGGGACGGCTATCTACACCTTC.